The 25 T cell receptor beta chains below all came from one sample that was sequenced in a study of blood T cells in healthy people across ages. The authors ran a second PCR of roughly 6 to 12 cycles using a sample-barcoded 5' primer and a J-beta primer mix. TCRdb recomputed calls from the 5' RACE reads with MiXCR, one row per CDR3 protein. Counted here are about 830,000 distinct CDR3 sequences, 58% occurring once; the ten biggest clones make up approximately 21%. Sequencing was done on a sample of blood. Receptors originate from a man aged 25 to 40 in good health.

V gene TRBV20-1 combines with J gene TRBJ2-7, with TRBD2 as a possible D gene (6 bases). CDR3 length equals 16 residues. The germline V and J ends were trimmed by 0 bases and 0 bases, with 15 bases remaining between them. Germline V gene lookup returns CDR1 DFQATT and CDR2 SNEGSKA (reference sequence). The CDR3 DNA reads TGCAGTGCTAGAGACCCCTCGGGGACTTACTCCTACGAGCAGTACTTC. This codes for CSARDPSGTYSYEQYF.

This chain uses TRBV10-3 with TRBJ2-1; 11 bases agree with TRBD2. The CDR3 length is 16 residues. V was pared by 4 bases and J by 6 bases, with 8 bases of the junction left unmatched. Germline CDR1 ENHRY, CDR2 SYGVKD. CDR3 sequence reads: CAISAGTSGPTNEQFF. The CDR3 region has the DNA TGTGCCATCAGTGCCGGGACTAGCGGACCCACCAATGAGCAGTTCTTC.

The chain combines TRBV20-1 with TRBJ2-7; 7 nucleotides match TRBD2. Germline trimming cut 2 bases from V and 3 bases from J; bases unmatched to any gene: 4. CDR1 DFQATT and CDR2 SNEGSKA come from the germline V gene (reference sequence). The CDR3 has 13 amino acids. This chain's CDR3 is CSARPREVYEQYF. In DNA, the CDR3 is TGCAGTGCTAGACCCCGGGAGGTCTACGAGCAGTACTTC.

The chain uses TRBV28 and TRBJ2-1, with 8 bases aligning to TRBD2. The J segment lost 1 base and the V segment lost 3 bases, leaving 8 bases of the junction unmatched. The CDR3 runs 17 residues. Germline V lookup: CDR1 MDHEN, CDR2 SYDVKM. DNA for the CDR3: TGTGCCAGCAGTTTTGTTACTAGCGGTTCTTCCTACAATGAGCAGTTCTTC. Its translation: CASSFVTSGSSYNEQFF. The complete variable domain, with remaining parts taken from reference TRBV28 and TRBJ2-1, reads DVKVTQSSRYLVKRTGEKVFLECVQDMDHENMFWYRQDPGLGLRLIYFSYDVKMKEKGDIPEGYSVSREKKERFSLILESASTNQTSMYLCASSFVTSGSSYNEQFFGPGTRLTVL.

This rearrangement joins TRBV6-6 to TRBJ1-1; D unclear. This CDR3 spans 15 amino acids. Trimming removed 1 base from V and 5 bases from J, with 14 bases in between. Germline assignment: CDR1 MNHNY and CDR2 SVGAGI (reference sequence). CDR3 sequence (DNA): TGTGCCAGCAGTTACTTTTCACCGGGAGGAACTGAAGCTTTCTTT. Its translation is CASSYFSPGGTEAFF.

In nucleotides, the CDR3 is TGTGCCACCCGGGGTCCAGGACGCTATGGCTACACCTTC. It yields the protein CATRGPGRYGYTF. The genes are TRBV6-6 and TRBJ1-2; D gene unclear. This CDR3 contains 13 residues. The V end lost 10 bases, the J end lost 4 bases, and 16 bases lay between the germline ends. From germline, CDR1 is MNHNY and CDR2 SVGAGI (reference sequence).

A few counts support this clonotype. In DNA, the CDR3 is TGCGCCAGCAGCTTGGTTTCAGGGTCGGGGAACACTGAAGCTTTCTTT. Its protein is CASSLVSGSGNTEAFF. The rearrangement uses TRBV5-1 and TRBJ1-1; the D gene is possibly TRBD1 (5 bases). The CDR3 runs 16 residues. V lost 0 bases to trimming and J lost 1 base, with 13 bases between them. Germline loops: CDR1 SGHRS, CDR2 YFSETQ.

The V gene is TRBV6-5, the J gene TRBJ2-1; possibly TRBD1 or TRBD2 for D (5 bases each). Germline lookup yields CDR1 MNHEY and CDR2 SVGAGI. This CDR3 has 15 amino acids. The V end was cut by 7 bases, the J end by 5 bases, with 18 bases between. The CDR3 protein is CASTKGTSNHNEQFF. The CDR3 DNA sequence: TGTGCCAGCACGAAGGGGACCAGCAACCACAATGAGCAGTTCTTC.

This clonotype was seen a handful of times. The rearrangement uses TRBV4-3 and TRBJ2-4, with D perhaps given as TRBD1 or TRBD2 (6 bases each). The end of the DNA aligns better with TRBJ2-7, so the J call may be wrong. The length of the CDR3 is 16 residues. Germline CDR1 is LGHNA and CDR2 is YSLEER. The CDR3 DNA is TGCGCCAGCAGCCCCCGGGGGAGGACGGGACACTACGAGCAGTACTTC. Its protein product is CASSPRGRTGHYEQYF.

The rearrangement joins TRBV25-1 to TRBJ2-6; the D gene is possibly TRBD1 (5 bases). CDR3 size: 17 residues. V gave up 3 bases and J gave up 4 bases, with 16 bases separating them. Germline CDR1 is MGHDK and CDR2 is SYGVNS. CDR3 sequence reads: CASSDAGKLSGANVLTF. In DNA form, the CDR3 reads TGTGCCAGCAGTGACGCAGGGAAGCTATCAGGGGCCAACGTCCTGACTTTC.

The table lists this clonotype with many counts. V and J are TRBV4-2 and TRBJ2-7; 8 nucleotides align to TRBD1. This CDR3 region has 14 residues. The germline gives CDR1 LGHNA, CDR2 YNFKEQ. With 4 bases clipped from V and 3 bases from J, the junction kept 5 bases outside the gene matches. The CDR3 loop is CASSRDRGIYEQYF. The CDR3 DNA sequence: TGTGCCAGCAGCCGTGACAGGGGAATCTACGAGCAGTACTTC.

CDR3 coding DNA: TGTGCCAGCAGTGAAGGTGTGGCCGCTAGTCCCCAGCATTTT. This translates into CASSEGVAASPQHF. The chain employs TRBV2 and TRBJ1-5; D is unresolved. With 1 base removed from V and 10 bases from J, the gap between germline ends came to 14 bases. Germline V gene data show CDR1 as SNHLY and CDR2 as FYNNEI. CDR3 length equals 14 residues.

The chain couples TRBV29-1 to TRBJ2-1; 7 nucleotides agree with TRBD1. The CDR3 spans 13 residues. The junction had 3 bases not matched to a gene; V was cut back by 2 bases and J by 5 bases. Germline V gene lookup returns CDR1 SQVTM and CDR2 ANQGSEA. The CDR3 loop is CSVERTGNNEQFF. For the CDR3, the DNA is TGCAGCGTTGAACGGACAGGTAACAATGAGCAGTTCTTC.

The CDR3 loop is CASSGARVGQETQYF. The CDR3 DNA is TGTGCCAGCAGCGGCGCACGGGTGGGACAAGAGACCCAGTACTTC. The V call is TRBV7-9, the J call TRBJ2-5, with unresolved D. Trimming left V 5 bases short and J 2 bases short, with 15 bases between. Germline V gene sequence: CDR1 SEHNR, CDR2 FQNEAQ (reference sequence). This CDR3 comprises 15 residues.

V and J are TRBV4-3 and TRBJ1-5; D remains unclear. V was cut by 1 base and J by 0 bases, with 16 bases left in between. Per germline, CDR1 LGHNA and CDR2 YSLEER. CDR3 length equals 18 residues. CDR3 residues: CASSQVHKGLFSNQPQHF. CDR3 in DNA: TGCGCCAGCAGCCAAGTACATAAAGGACTGTTTAGCAATCAGCCCCAGCATTTT.

This clonotype was counted between two and nine times. The chain combines TRBV14 with TRBJ1-4; D ambiguous. The V and J ends lost 5 bases and 2 bases respectively, with 6 bases between them. The germline V gene encodes CDR1 SGHDN and CDR2 FVKESK. The CDR3 runs 13 residues. The CDR3 sequence is CASSRATNEKLFF. The CDR3 coding sequence is TGTGCCAGCAGCAGGGCCACTAATGAAAAACTGTTTTTT.

The chain uses TRBV5-1 and TRBJ2-1, with TRBD1 identical over 8 bases. CDR3 length: 14 amino acids. With 7 bases clipped from V and 7 bases from J, the junction kept 10 bases outside the gene matches. The germline gives CDR1 SGHRS, CDR2 YFSETQ. For the CDR3, the DNA is TGCGCCAGCGGAGGGGACAGGCCCTTGAATGAGCAGTTCTTC. Protein product: CASGGDRPLNEQFF.

This clonotype appeared a few times. V is TRBV28 and J is TRBJ2-1, with D perhaps matching TRBD1 (8 bases). This CDR3 comprises 13 residues. Deletions cut 8 bases from V and 13 bases from J, with 21 bases between. Germline-derived CDR1 and CDR2 are MDHEN and SYDVKM. CDR3 nucleotides: TGTGCCAGCGGAAAACAGGGGGAGGGATTTCAGTTCTTC. It codes for CASGKQGEGFQFF. Full variable domain (missing parts from reference TRBV28 and TRBJ2-1): DVKVTQSSRYLVKRTGEKVFLECVQDMDHENMFWYRQDPGLGLRLIYFSYDVKMKEKGDIPEGYSVSREKKERFSLILESASTNQTSMYLCASGKQGEGFQFFGPGTRLTVL.

V usage is TRBV4-2 and J usage is TRBJ2-1, with 11 bases fitting TRBD2. CDR1 LGHNA and CDR2 YNFKEQ come from the germline V gene. The trim removed 1 base at V and 5 bases at J, leaving 4 bases unmatched. The CDR3 totals 16 residues. The chain's CDR3 is CASSQVSSGGNNEQFF. DNA of the CDR3: TGTGCCAGCAGCCAAGTATCTAGCGGGGGGAACAATGAGCAGTTCTTC.

This clonotype has more than one count but fewer than ten. J is TRBJ2-5 and V is TRBV7-2; D is unclear. The tail of the sequence fits TRBJ2-7 better, so the J call may be wrong. This CDR3 has 12 residues. Germline V gene data show CDR1 as SGHTA and CDR2 as FQGNSA. CDR3: CASSLRAHEQYF. Here the CDR3 DNA reads TGTGCCAGCAGCTTAAGGGCTCACGAGCAGTACTTC.

The table lists this clonotype with a few counts. The chain links TRBV7-2 to TRBJ2-4; D could derive from TRBD1 or TRBD2 (6 bases each). The V and J ends lost 1 base and 8 bases respectively, with 12 bases between them. The CDR3 runs to 14 residues. CDR1 SGHTA and CDR2 FQGNSA come from the germline V gene. This CDR3 reads CASSLGGALDIQYF. The CDR3, as DNA: TGTGCCAGCAGCTTAGGGGGGGCTTTAGACATTCAGTACTTC.

This chain links TRBV4-1 with TRBJ1-6; TRBD1 might be the D (6 bases). The V end was cut by 4 bases, the J end by 2 bases, with 15 bases between. CDR3 length equals 17 residues. The germline V gene has CDR1 MGHRA and CDR2 YSYEKL. This CDR3 is CASSPEGRGTYNSPLHF. As DNA, the CDR3 is TGCGCCAGCAGCCCCGAGGGGAGGGGGACCTATAATTCACCCCTCCACTTT.

The rearrangement links TRBV7-9 to TRBJ2-7; 7 positions match TRBD1. Unmatched junction bases numbered 6, after V lost 7 bases and J lost 3 bases. Germline-derived CDR1 and CDR2 are SEHNR and FQNEAQ (reference sequence). This CDR3 is 13 amino acids long. The CDR3: CASMAGGDYEQYF. Here the CDR3 DNA reads TGTGCCAGCATGGCAGGGGGAGACTACGAGCAGTACTTC.

The sample holds many counts of this clonotype. The rearrangement links TRBV4-3 to TRBJ2-5, with D perhaps TRBD1 (7 bases). The CDR3 contains 16 residues. CDR1 and CDR2 from the germline V gene are LGHNA and YSLEER. V lost 0 bases and J lost 2, with 13 bases in between. In DNA form, the CDR3 reads TGCGCCAGCAGCCAAGAAGGGCCAGGGGGGCAAGAGACCCAGTACTTC. This codes for CASSQEGPGGQETQYF.

The CDR3 DNA follows: TGCGCCAGCAGCTTGGCTCCAGGGGATCAGCCCCAGCATTTT. Its translation is CASSLAPGDQPQHF. The chain has TRBV5-1 and TRBJ1-5, with TRBD1 as a possible D gene (6 bases). V lost 0 bases and J 5 bases, leaving 9 bases between the germline ends. The CDR3 covers 14 residues. Germline V CDR1 and CDR2: SGHRS, YFSETQ.